A selection of T cell receptor beta chains follows, all from one sample in a study of T-cell memory formation after mild COVID-19. Via MiXCR, TCRdb re-called the 5' RACE reads, giving one row per CDR3 protein. The sample holds 350,000 or so distinct CDR3 sequences, over 10% seen once. Sequencing was done on a sample of PBMCs or a T cell subset sorted from them (not recorded which). The receptors here all came from a man between 18 and 35 years old who had mild COVID-19 (a few samples of this study predate the infection). Cell type and time point are not known. Both conserved end residues are part of each CDR3. The order of the fields is V gene, clone size, J gene, D gene, CDR3 protein, CDR3 DNA. A D gene is named only where the DNA matches it firmly. Some rows have no size entry. The others give once, few or many, or a class for an expanded clone.

V: TRBV7-3; size: -; J: TRBJ2-1; D: TRBD2; CDR3: CASALAAYNEQFF; DNA: TGTGCCAGCGCGCTAGCGGCCTACAATGAGCAGTTCTTC
V: TRBV4-1; size: -; J: TRBJ2-5; D: -; CDR3: CASSRDHLAETQYF; DNA: TGCGCCAGCAGCCGGGACCATCTGGCGGAGACCCAGTACTTC
V: TRBV4-3; size: few; J: TRBJ2-2; D: TRBD1; CDR3: CASSQDFLTGTGSGELFF; DNA: TGCGCCAGCAGCCAAGATTTTCTCACGGGGACAGGGTCCGGGGAGCTGTTTTTT
V: TRBV12-3/TRBV12-4; size: few; J: TRBJ1-2; D: -; CDR3: CASSFRGISGYTF; DNA: TGTGCCAGCAGTTTTAGGGGGATTTCTGGCTACACCTTC
V: TRBV7-9; size: few; J: TRBJ2-5; D: -; CDR3: CASSLQGMETQYF; DNA: TGTGCCAGCAGCTTACAGGGGATGGAGACCCAGTACTTC
V: TRBV4-3; size: few; J: TRBJ2-1; D: -; CDR3: CASSYRNEQFF; DNA: TGCGCCAGCAGCTACAGGAATGAGCAGTTCTTC
V: TRBV10-3; size: few; J: TRBJ2-7; D: -; CDR3: CAISKTEHYEQYF; DNA: TGTGCCATCAGTAAGACGGAGCACTACGAGCAGTACTTC
V: TRBV29-1; size: few; J: TRBJ2-1; D: -; CDR3: CSLGFRSSYNEQFF; DNA: TGCAGCCTCGGGTTCAGGAGCTCCTACAATGAGCAGTTCTTC
V: TRBV18; size: few; J: TRBJ2-1; D: -; CDR3: CASSPLQVAEGEQFF; DNA: TGTGCCAGCTCACCTCTTCAAGTGGCTGAGGGCGAGCAGTTCTTC
V: TRBV20-1; size: -; J: TRBJ2-4; D: -; CDR3: CSARDWGTSRAKNIQYF; DNA: TGCAGTGCTAGAGATTGGGGCACTAGCCGAGCCAAAAACATTCAGTACTTC
V: TRBV29-1; size: few; J: TRBJ2-5; D: -; CDR3: CSAGPPYQETQYF; DNA: TGCAGCGCCGGACCTCCGTACCAAGAGACCCAGTACTTC
V: TRBV21-1; size: -; J: TRBJ2-3; D: -; CDR3: CASGLVLNTQYF; DNA: TGTGCCAGTGGACTAGTACTAAATACGCAGTATTTT
V: TRBV29-1; size: few; J: TRBJ1-5; D: -; CDR3: CSAGEGFNQPQHF; DNA: TGCAGCGCCGGGGAGGGATTCAATCAGCCCCAGCATTTT
V: TRBV9; size: few; J: TRBJ2-2; D: -; CDR3: CASSPSGNTGELFF; DNA: TGTGCCAGCAGCCCCAGCGGGAACACCGGGGAGCTGTTTTTT
V: TRBV5-6; size: few; J: TRBJ2-1; D: TRBD2; CDR3: CASIGRTAGLEQFF; DNA: TGTGCCAGCATCGGGAGGACGGCCGGCCTAGAGCAGTTCTTC
V: TRBV20-1; size: few; J: TRBJ1-1; D: -; CDR3: CSAREEVEAFF; DNA: TGCAGTGCTAGGGAGGAGGTCGAAGCTTTCTTT
V: TRBV5-1; size: few; J: TRBJ1-4; D: -; CDR3: CASSLEGVNEKLFF; DNA: TGCGCCAGCAGCTTGGAAGGGGTTAATGAAAAACTGTTTTTT
V: TRBV4-1; size: -; J: TRBJ2-4; D: TRBD2; CDR3: CASSQVSGGNIQYF; DNA: TGCGCCAGCAGCCAAGTCAGCGGGGGAAACATTCAGTACTTC
V: TRBV6-6; size: few; J: TRBJ1-3; D: -; CDR3: CASSYSMVWGLRNTIYF; DNA: TGTGCCAGCAGTTACTCGATGGTCTGGGGGCTTAGAAACACCATATATTTT
V: TRBV20-1; size: few; J: TRBJ1-2; D: TRBD1; CDR3: CSASDRASYGYTF; DNA: TGCAGTGCTAGCGACAGGGCTAGCTATGGCTACACCTTC
V: TRBV4-2; size: -; J: TRBJ2-2; D: -; CDR3: CASSASVGGRTGELFF; DNA: TGTGCCAGCAGTGCATCCGTGGGGGGGCGGACCGGGGAGCTGTTTTTT
V: TRBV7-2; size: many; J: TRBJ2-1; D: -; CDR3: CASSLFGRLYYNEQFF; DNA: TGTGCCAGCAGCTTATTTGGTAGGCTCTACTACAATGAGCAGTTCTTC
V: TRBV7-2; size: -; J: TRBJ1-5; D: -; CDR3: CASSTGSGGYQPQHF; DNA: TGTGCCAGCAGCACCGGGAGCGGGGGGTATCAGCCCCAGCATTTT
V: TRBV6-5; size: -; J: TRBJ1-2; D: -; CDR3: CASSYGDPGYGYTF; DNA: TGTGCCAGCAGTTACGGGGACCCTGGGTATGGCTACACCTTC
V: TRBV6-5; size: many; J: TRBJ2-1; D: -; CDR3: CASSSPTKSTGEQFF; DNA: TGTGCCAGCAGTTCTCCCACAAAATCTACGGGTGAGCAGTTCTTC
V: TRBV6-6; size: -; J: TRBJ2-3; D: -; CDR3: CASTPGDTQYF; DNA: TGTGCCAGCACCCCCGGGGATACGCAGTATTTT
V: TRBV7-9; size: many; J: TRBJ2-2; D: -; CDR3: CASSLADASGELFF; DNA: TGTGCCAGCAGCCTAGCCGACGCCAGCGGGGAGCTGTTTTTT
V: TRBV7-2; size: few; J: TRBJ1-2; D: TRBD1; CDR3: CASSLASRQGSGYTF; DNA: TGTGCCAGCAGCTTAGCCAGCCGACAGGGATCTGGCTACACCTTC
V: TRBV11-2; size: many; J: TRBJ2-3; D: -; CDR3: CASSLESYTQYF; DNA: TGTGCCAGCAGCTTAGAGAGCTATACGCAGTATTTT
V: TRBV19; size: -; J: TRBJ2-5; D: -; CDR3: CASSERAGETQYF; DNA: TGTGCCAGTAGTGAACGAGCAGGGGAGACCCAGTACTTC
V: TRBV18; size: many; J: TRBJ1-1; D: -; CDR3: CASSPTGNTEAFF; DNA: TGTGCCAGCAGCCCCACAGGGAACACTGAAGCTTTCTTT
V: TRBV5-5; size: few; J: TRBJ1-3; D: -; CDR3: CASSFGGLNAGNTIYF; DNA: TGTGCCAGCAGCTTCGGGGGACTGAACGCTGGAAACACCATATATTTT
V: TRBV29-1; size: few; J: TRBJ2-4; D: TRBD2; CDR3: CSAWEGYANIQYF; DNA: TGCAGCGCCTGGGAGGGGTACGCAAACATTCAGTACTTC
V: TRBV12-3/TRBV12-4; size: -; J: TRBJ2-1; D: -; CDR3: CASSSGEQFF; DNA: TGTGCCAGCAGCTCGGGGGAGCAGTTCTTC
V: TRBV4-1; size: -; J: TRBJ2-2; D: TRBD2; CDR3: CASSHMLAGVSGELFF; DNA: TGCGCCAGCAGCCATATGCTAGCGGGGGTGTCCGGGGAGCTGTTTTTT
V: TRBV5-1; size: -; J: TRBJ2-2; D: -; CDR3: CASSGTGTVSGELFF; DNA: TGCGCCAGCAGCGGTACCGGGACGGTCTCCGGGGAGCTGTTTTTT
V: TRBV7-3; size: -; J: TRBJ2-5; D: -; CDR3: CASSLIGEETQYF; DNA: TGTGCCAGCAGCTTAATAGGGGAGGAGACCCAGTACTTC
V: TRBV5-1; size: many; J: TRBJ2-3; D: TRBD1; CDR3: CASSPGTGGTDTQYF; DNA: TGCGCCAGCAGCCCCGGGACAGGGGGGACAGATACGCAGTATTTT
V: TRBV7-9; size: -; J: TRBJ2-2; D: -; CDR3: CASSSDRGLLTGELFF; DNA: TGTGCCAGCAGCTCCGACAGGGGACTATTAACCGGGGAGCTGTTTTTT
V: TRBV14; size: few; J: TRBJ2-2; D: -; CDR3: CASSQVESGAGTGELFF; DNA: TGTGCCAGCAGCCAAGTTGAATCGGGGGCTGGCACCGGGGAGCTGTTTTTT
V: TRBV2; size: -; J: TRBJ1-5; D: -; CDR3: CASTPGSWGNQPQHF; DNA: TGTGCCAGCACCCCCGGGTCTTGGGGCAATCAGCCCCAGCATTTT
V: TRBV7-9; size: many; J: TRBJ1-1; D: -; CDR3: CASSLAGPAGSVAFF; DNA: TGTGCCAGCAGCTTAGCGGGCCCGGCAGGAAGTGTAGCTTTCTTT
V: TRBV20-1; size: -; J: TRBJ2-1; D: -; CDR3: CSASSGTTRGMYNEQFF; DNA: TGCAGTGCTAGCTCCGGTACTACTAGGGGGATGTACAATGAGCAGTTCTTC